This T cell receptor beta chain was observed in a study of T-cell reconstitution after alpha-beta-depleted transplantation in children. Study-wide points: The main origin of T-cell counts and diversity one year after transplant was newly produced T cells. From surviving recipient T cells and thymic progenitors came the high day-60 TCRbeta diversity observed in some patients. Two months or so post-transplant, alpha-beta T cells reportedly derived from several hundred expanded graft clones.

For TCRbeta, the library was prepared with unique molecular identifiers. From the PCR reads, TCRdb called clonotypes with MiXCR, one entry per CDR3 protein. Here the sample spans hundreds of thousands of distinct CDR3 sequences, around 7.1% being singletons. This CDR3 contains 14 residues. V was clipped by 0 bases and J by 10 bases, with 13 bases between them. Germline V gene sequence: CDR1 LGHNA, CDR2 YSLEER. Notes on this clonotype: The antigen is unknown.

The source was peripheral blood, collected 360 days after TCRalphabeta/CD19-depleted stem cell transplant. This TCR came from a female patient aged 2 to 10 who had a stem cell transplant for Fanconi anemia, so the T cells may come from the graft donor. The chain has TRBV4-3 and TRBJ2-1, with D possibly called TRBD1 or TRBD2 (7 bases each). CDR3 amino acids: CASSQEGGGGEQFF. Here the CDR3 DNA reads TGCGCCAGCAGCCAAGAAGGGGGAGGGGGCGAGCAGTTCTTC.